This T cell receptor beta chain was profiled in a study of blood T cell repertoires in COVID-19. Study details: Both acute and convalescent COVID-19 samples were obtained from the United States, Italy and Spain. Sources were T cells, B-cell-depleted T cells, or PBMCs; the material itself was cDNA or gDNA.

Trimming pared 8 bases from V and 0 bases from J, leaving 13 bases between. Germline V lookup: CDR1 LNHDA, CDR2 SQIVND (reference sequence). The CDR3 totals 15 residues. In the study's own analysis: Amplification of reference gene primers provided the estimated nucleated cell counts. Generated by immunoSEQ multiplex PCR, the TCRdb table keeps only in-frame clones and is missing some. The V and J calls and clone size are taken from that table; D and trimming were inferred from the DNA. The sample has roughly 63,000 clones; 75% to 90% are singletons. The chain uses TRBV19 and TRBJ2-2; tentative D call: TRBD2 (5 bases). Specimen: peripheral blood. The source is a man aged 50-60 years with acute or convalescent COVID-19. In DNA, the CDR3 is TGTGCCAGTCGAAGGACTTCCCCGAACACCGGGGAGCTGTTTTTT. Translated, it gives CASRRTSPNTGELFF. Based on the CDR3 plus reference TRBV19 and TRBJ2-2, the full variable domain is DGGITQSPKYLFRKEGQNVTLSCEQNLNHDAMYWYRQDPGQGLRLIYYSQIVNDFQKGDIAEGYSVSREKKESFPLTVTSAQKNPTAFYLCASRRTSPNTGELFFGEGSRLTVL.